The clone carrying this T cell receptor (beta chain) appeared a few times. Its antigen is not known. The sample originates from a study of shared clonotypes between healthy human individuals. Study-wide points: Several donors shared approximately 5% of their naive CD4 clonotypes.

Clones were sequenced by immunoSEQ multiplex PCR, and TCRdb holds only the in-frame ones, with some missing. The table has 700,000 or so clones, 72% seen once. Sequenced: memory CD4+ T cells sorted from blood. The subset here: CD45RA-negative fraction. This clonotype was sampled from a woman aged 25 to 39 in good health.

In DNA, the CDR3 is TGTGCCAGCAGCAATAGCGGGAGGGCCGATACGCAGTATTTT. Encoded protein: CASSNSGRADTQYF. The chain combines TRBV7-3 with TRBJ2-3; 11 bases are a match to TRBD2. The CDR3 loop spans 14 amino acids. CDR1 and CDR2 (germline): SGHTA, FQGTGA. V shed 5 bases, J shed 6 bases, and the junction held 4 bases outside the gene matches.